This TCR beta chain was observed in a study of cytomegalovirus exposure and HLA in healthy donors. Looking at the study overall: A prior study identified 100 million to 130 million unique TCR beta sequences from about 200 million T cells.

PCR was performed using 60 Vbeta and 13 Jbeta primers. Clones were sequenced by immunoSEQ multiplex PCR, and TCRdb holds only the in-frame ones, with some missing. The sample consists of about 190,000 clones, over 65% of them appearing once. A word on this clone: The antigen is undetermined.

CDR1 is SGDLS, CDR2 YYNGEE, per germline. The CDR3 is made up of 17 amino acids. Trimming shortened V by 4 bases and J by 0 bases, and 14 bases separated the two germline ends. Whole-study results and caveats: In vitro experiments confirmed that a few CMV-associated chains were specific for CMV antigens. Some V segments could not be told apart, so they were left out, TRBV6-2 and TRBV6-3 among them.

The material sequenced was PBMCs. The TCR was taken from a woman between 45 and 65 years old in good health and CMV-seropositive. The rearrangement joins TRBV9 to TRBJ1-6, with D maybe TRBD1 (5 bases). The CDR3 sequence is CASSRAGGSSYNSPLHF. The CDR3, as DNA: TGTGCCAGCAGCCGAGCGGGGGGGAGCTCCTATAATTCACCCCTCCACTTT.